Following are 7 T cell receptor beta chains from one sample sequenced in a study of cytomegalovirus exposure and HLA in healthy donors. The PCR ran on 60 Vbeta and 13 Jbeta primers. Only in-frame clones appear in the TCRdb table, and some are missing; sequencing was by immunoSEQ multiplex PCR. The sample includes 100,000 to 150,000 clones, roughly 70% seen only once; the top ten take under 3%. The specimen was PBMCs. The receptors stem from a woman aged 40 to 55 in good health and CMV-seropositive.

This chain links TRBV4-3 with TRBJ2-7; TRBD1 matches at 7 bases. The V segment lost 0 bases and the J segment 3 bases; nucleotides outside the gene matches: 11. Germline V CDR1 and CDR2: LGHNA, YSLEER. The CDR3 covers 17 residues. Here the CDR3 reads CASSQEGGQNSNYEQYF. The CDR3 coding sequence is TGCGCCAGCAGCCAAGAAGGGGGACAGAACTCAAACTACGAGCAGTACTTC.

V and J are TRBV2 and TRBJ2-7; tentatively, D is TRBD2 (6 bases). Looked up from germline, CDR1 is SNHLY and CDR2 is FYNNEI. This CDR3 is built from 13 residues. V lost 3 bases, J lost 4 bases, and 10 bases lay in between. The CDR3: CASSERLVYEQYF. DNA of the CDR3: TGTGCCAGCAGTGAGAGACTAGTATACGAGCAGTACTTC.

The chain links TRBV4-3 to TRBJ1-2, with 7 nucleotides matching TRBD1. With V trimmed by 1 base and J by 0 bases, 5 bases remained unmatched. CDR3 length: 16 amino acids. The V gene's germline CDR1 is LGHNA and CDR2 YSLEER. This CDR3 is CASSQGTGPTNYGYTF. The CDR3 DNA is TGCGCCAGCAGCCAAGGGACAGGACCTACTAACTATGGCTACACCTTC.

The V call is TRBV4-2, the J call TRBJ2-7, with TRBD2 matching over 8 bases. The junction had 7 bases not matched to a gene; V was cut back by 0 bases and J by 0 bases. Germline lookup yields CDR1 LGHNA and CDR2 YNFKEQ. The CDR3 is 17 residues long. This chain's CDR3 is CASSQDPLRGVSYEQYF. Here the CDR3 DNA reads TGTGCCAGCAGCCAAGATCCGTTGCGGGGGGTCTCCTACGAGCAGTACTTC.

The chain carries TRBV27 and TRBJ2-1; a possible D gene is TRBD1 (5 bases). Per the germline V gene, CDR1 is MNHEY and CDR2 is SMNVEV (reference sequence). The CDR3 length is 16 residues. V lost 6 bases and J 10 bases, leaving 25 bases between the germline ends. DNA of the CDR3: TGTGCCAGCAGCTCATATACTGACAGTACCGGGCGAGAGCAGTTCTTC. It yields the protein CASSSYTDSTGREQFF.

The chain combines TRBV4-1 with TRBJ2-1; tentative D call: TRBD2 (5 bases). V lost 1 base to trimming and J lost 7 bases, with 5 bases between them. In germline, CDR1 is MGHRA, CDR2 YSYEKL. The CDR3 has 12 amino acids. The CDR3 DNA reads TGCGCCAGCAGCCAAGGAGGGAATGAGCAGTTCTTC. Protein product: CASSQGGNEQFF.

The chain recombines TRBV5-8 with TRBJ1-5, with a tentative D call TRBD1 (5 bases). Germline lookup yields CDR1 SGHTS and CDR2 YDEGEE. The CDR3 has 14 amino acids. The V gene lost 3 bases and the J gene lost 3 bases, with 10 bases spanning the gap. For the CDR3, the DNA is TGTGCCAGCAGCTCCGGACACTTCAATCAGCCCCAGCATTTT. It translates to CASSSGHFNQPQHF.